The present T cell receptor (beta chain) was sequenced within a study of blood T cells in healthy people across ages. Overall study results and limits: The diversity estimates, figures obtained from one million T cells, were considered underestimates.

The authors ran a second PCR of 7 to 11 cycles using a sample-barcoded 5' primer and a J-beta primer mix. One entry per CDR3 protein results from TCRdb running MiXCR on the 5' RACE reads. The sample shows more than 750,000 distinct CDR3 sequences, just under 30% of them seen only once. V lost 5 bases and J 6 bases, leaving 18 bases between the germline ends. The germline V gene encodes CDR1 MDHEN and CDR2 SYDVKM. The CDR3 runs to 15 residues. As concerns this clonotype: Antigen specificity is unknown.

This sample was shared with a second study, whose subject was T cells of mothers and their children. That source notes: A few healthy Caucasian mothers, along with their six children, served as the donors.

This sequence joins TRBV28 and TRBJ2-3, with D possibly called TRBD1 or TRBD2 (5 bases each). Sequencing was done on a sample of blood. This sequence originates from a woman in her thirties or forties in good health. The CDR3 nucleotides are TGTGCCAGCAGTCCAACCGAGGGGCCCAGGGATACGCAGTATTTT. Amino acids: CASSPTEGPRDTQYF.